These 27 T cell receptor beta chains were sequenced from one sample in a study of blood T cell repertoires in COVID-19. The repertoire was sequenced with immunoSEQ multiplex PCR; TCRdb's copy has only in-frame clones and lacks some. This sample has some 100,000 clones, with around nine tenths found just once. Source material: peripheral blood. The receptors derive from a man between 65 and 80 years old with acute or convalescent COVID-19.

V and J are TRBV10-2 and TRBJ2-3; 7 bases map to TRBD1. Germline loops: CDR1 WSHSY, CDR2 SAAADI. CDR3 length equals 14 residues. The V and J ends lost 6 bases and 4 bases, in that order; junction bases with no gene match: 7. CDR3 loop: CASSQGVGADTQYF. DNA for the CDR3: TGCGCCAGCAGCCAGGGGGTCGGGGCAGATACGCAGTATTTT.

The chain uses TRBV2 and TRBJ1-5; D is ambiguous. With 1 base removed from V and 6 bases from J, the gap between germline ends came to 7 bases. The CDR3 is made up of 13 amino acids. Germline loops: CDR1 SNHLY, CDR2 FYNNEI. CDR3: CASSEGLGQPQHF. The CDR3 DNA is TGTGCCAGCAGTGAAGGCCTCGGTCAGCCCCAGCATTTT.

V is TRBV3-1 (or the pseudogene TRBV3-2) and J is TRBJ1-6, with D maybe TRBD1 (6 bases). The germline V gene encodes CDR1 LGHDT and CDR2 YNNKEL (reference sequence). The CDR3 contains 17 residues. V shed 0 bases and J shed 7 bases, with 16 bases lying between them. The DNA of the CDR3 is TGTGCCAGCAGCCAAGATCTAGGGGTCAGGGGAAATTCACCCCTCCACTTT. Amino acid sequence: CASSQDLGVRGNSPLHF.

The gene calls are TRBV7-9 and TRBJ1-2; no definite D call. The germline CDR1 and CDR2 sequences are SEHNR and FQNEAQ (reference sequence). The CDR3 covers 13 residues. Trimming stripped 2 bases from V and 5 bases from J, with 9 bases between. For the CDR3, the DNA is TGTGCCAGCAGCTTAATCGGTGAATATGGCTACACCTTC. It is translated as CASSLIGEYGYTF.

This clone has just one count. The genes are TRBV5-1 and TRBJ1-1; D possibly corresponds to TRBD1 (5 bases). V lost 2 bases and J 4 bases, leaving 15 bases between the germline ends. The length of the CDR3 is 15 residues. CDR1 and CDR2 from the germline V gene are SGHRS and YFSETQ. This CDR3 reads CASSLDTSRGTEAFF. Written as DNA, the CDR3 is TGCGCCAGCAGCTTAGATACCTCTAGGGGCACTGAAGCTTTCTTT.

CDR3 loop: CASTWTSGRAVEQFF. The CDR3 nucleotides are TGTGCCAGCACCTGGACTAGCGGGAGGGCCGTTGAGCAGTTCTTC. This chain uses TRBV28 with TRBJ2-1, with TRBD2 matching 15 bases. Trimming at V came to 7 bases and at J to 9 bases, leaving 7 bases not matched to a gene. Per the germline V gene, CDR1 is MDHEN and CDR2 is SYDVKM. This CDR3 spans 15 amino acids.

This clone came up once. As DNA, the CDR3 is TGCGCCAGCAGTTGGGACAGGATAAATAATTCACCCCTCCACTTT. It specifies CASSWDRINNSPLHF. This chain links TRBV5-1 with TRBJ1-6; 8 bases align to TRBD1. This CDR3 has 15 amino acids. In germline, CDR1 is SGHRS, CDR2 YFSETQ. V lost 5 bases and J lost 5; bases outside the gene matches: 6.

V and J are TRBV3-1 (or the pseudogene TRBV3-2) and TRBJ1-5; D is undetermined. Germline V lookup: CDR1 LGHDT, CDR2 YNNKEL (reference sequence). The CDR3 is 13 amino acids. V was pared by 1 base and J by 5 bases, with 6 bases between. The DNA of the CDR3 is TGTGCCAGCAGCCAAGGCGAGGATCAGCCCCAGCATTTT. It specifies CASSQGEDQPQHF.

The V call is TRBV19, the J call TRBJ1-3, with 7 bases matching TRBD1. CDR3 size: 15 residues. Germline V gene lookup returns CDR1 LNHDA and CDR2 SQIVND (reference sequence). V shed 5 bases, J shed 2 bases, and the junction held 6 bases outside the gene matches. DNA for the CDR3: TGTGCCAGTAGTTCACAGGGGAGCGCTGGAAACACCATATATTTT. Its protein product is CASSSQGSAGNTIYF.

The chain links TRBV7-3 to TRBJ2-6, with 10 positions matching TRBD2. After removal of 2 bases from V and 2 bases from J, the junction contained 3 bases not matched to a gene. The CDR3 extends over 17 amino acids. Germline loops: CDR1 SGHTA, CDR2 FQGTGA. Here the CDR3 reads CASSLQAGGPGANVLTF. The DNA for the CDR3 is TGTGCCAGCAGCTTACAAGCGGGAGGGCCTGGGGCCAACGTCCTGACTTTC.

The chain uses TRBV6-4 and TRBJ1-5; the D gene is possibly TRBD1 (6 bases). V was pared by 3 bases and J by 7 bases, with 13 bases between. Germline V lookup: CDR1 MRHNA, CDR2 SNTAGT. The length of the CDR3 is 14 residues. In DNA form, the CDR3 reads TGTGCCAGCAGTGAGCAGGGGCTAGGGCAGCCCCAGCATTTT. This codes for CASSEQGLGQPQHF.

This rearrangement joins TRBV21-1 to TRBJ2-7; the tabulated D call, TRBD1, remains unverified against the DNA. TRBV21-1 is tagged as a pseudogene. The CDR3 has 14 residues. The CDR3 DNA sequence: TGTGCCAGCATTCACGGGGGACAGAACTACGAGCAGTACTTC. Protein: CASIHGGQNYEQYF.

This clone was picked up one time. The gene calls are TRBV6-5 and TRBJ1-6; TRBD1 might be the D (6 bases). The CDR3 is made up of 13 amino acids. V was clipped by 11 bases and J by 6 bases, with 14 bases between them. CDR1 MNHEY and CDR2 SVGAGI come from the germline V gene. The DNA of the CDR3 is TGTGCCTGCTGGACAGCGATTAATTCACCCCTCCACTTT. Translation gives CACWTAINSPLHF.

This clone came up a few times. This chain joins TRBV4-1 and TRBJ2-7, with D tentatively TRBD2 (5 bases). Germline CDR1 reads MGHRA; CDR2 reads YSYEKL. The CDR3 is 12 residues long. V was pared by 9 bases and J by 7 bases, with 16 bases between. As DNA, the CDR3 is TGCGCCAGTGGAGGCCTAGAGGAAGAGCAGTACTTC. It translates to CASGGLEEEQYF.

This chain uses TRBV19 with TRBJ2-1, with 14 positions matching TRBD2. This CDR3 is 18 amino acids long. V dropped 3 bases and J dropped 5; count of bases not matched to a gene: 9. Germline V gene data show CDR1 as LNHDA and CDR2 as SQIVND (reference sequence). Written as DNA, the CDR3 is TGTGCCAGTAGTATTCTATCCGGGACTAGCGGGAGTCACAATGAGCAGTTCTTC. Protein product: CASSILSGTSGSHNEQFF.

CDR3 residues: CASSPPHRSYEQYF. CDR3 sequence (DNA): TGTGCCAGCAGCCCACCACATCGCTCCTACGAGCAGTACTTC. The V and J genes are TRBV7-9 and TRBJ2-7, with unresolved D. Germline V gives CDR1 SEHNR, CDR2 FQNEAQ (reference sequence). The V end was cut by 5 bases, the J end by 0 bases, with 11 bases between. The CDR3 loop spans 14 amino acids.

The rearrangement joins TRBV7-8 to TRBJ2-1, with TRBD1 matching over 7 bases. The CDR3 is 15 residues long. Germline trimming cut 5 bases from V and 4 bases from J; bases unmatched to any gene: 8. CDR1 is SGHVS, CDR2 FQNEAQ, per germline. The DNA of the CDR3 is TGTGCCAGCAGCCCCGACAGGGTCCCTTACAATGAGCAGTTCTTC. It codes for CASSPDRVPYNEQFF.

This sequence joins TRBV11-3 and TRBJ2-1; 7 nucleotides line up with TRBD2. This CDR3 has 15 residues. Germline CDR1 reads SGHNT; CDR2 reads YENEEA. V dropped 0 bases and J dropped 5; count of bases not matched to a gene: 4. Here the CDR3 reads CASSLESSGDNEQFF. The DNA of the CDR3 is TGTGCCAGCAGCTTAGAGTCTAGCGGAGACAATGAGCAGTTCTTC.

The chain recombines TRBV5-5 with TRBJ2-7; 7 bases are shared with TRBD1. The CDR3 sequence is 16 residues long. Germline values: CDR1 SGHKS, CDR2 YYEKEE (reference sequence). V trimming: 4 bases; J trimming: 2 bases; junction bases outside the gene matches: 12. CDR3 bases: TGTGCCAGCAGCCTGGTTGGGACAGATCCTGCCTACGAGCAGTACTTC. This codes for CASSLVGTDPAYEQYF.

The chain combines TRBV5-1 with TRBJ2-1; 8 bases align to TRBD2. The V and J ends lost 4 bases and 7 bases, in that order; junction bases with no gene match: 13. Germline V CDR1 and CDR2: SGHRS, YFSETQ. There are 16 residues in the CDR3. DNA of the CDR3: TGCGCCAGCAGCGATCCCGGGACTAGGTTTCCGAATGAGCAGTTCTTC. It codes for CASSDPGTRFPNEQFF.

The chain uses TRBV11-2 and TRBJ1-1; 9 nucleotides agree with TRBD1. CDR3 length: 16 amino acids. The germline CDR1 and CDR2 sequences are SGHAT and FQNNGV. The junction had 8 bases not matched to a gene; V was cut back by 3 bases and J by 3 bases. The CDR3 nucleotides read TGTGCCAGCAGCTTCCCGGGACAGGGAAAGGACACTGAAGCTTTCTTT. Protein sequence: CASSFPGQGKDTEAFF.

The rearrangement links TRBV15 to TRBJ1-1; D perhaps matches TRBD1 (5 bases). There are 15 residues in the CDR3. Trimming shortened V by 1 base and J by 3 bases, and 12 bases separated the two germline ends. Germline CDR1 reads LNHNV; CDR2 reads YYDKDF (reference sequence). The DNA of the CDR3 is TGTGCCACCAGCAGAGGGGGCAGTTTGGACACTGAAGCTTTCTTT. It yields the protein CATSRGGSLDTEAFF.

This chain connects TRBV27 to TRBJ1-1; 8 bases are a match to TRBD1. This CDR3 has 14 amino acids. CDR1 and CDR2 (germline): MNHEY, SMNVEV (reference sequence). The V segment lost 6 bases and the J segment 4 bases; nucleotides outside the gene matches: 7. The CDR3 region has the DNA TGTGCCAGCAGGACAGGGGTAGGAGGCACTGAAGCTTTCTTT. Translating it yields CASRTGVGGTEAFF.

The CDR3 spells CATSDLSGNYGYTF. The CDR3 DNA sequence: TGTGCCACCAGTGATTTGTCGGGGAACTATGGCTACACCTTC. The chain recombines TRBV24-1 with TRBJ1-2, with D hard to call. V was pared by 0 bases and J by 2 bases, with 6 bases between. CDR1 and CDR2 (germline): KGHDR, SFDVKD. The CDR3 consists of 14 residues.

This sequence joins TRBV9 and TRBJ1-1; 9 positions match TRBD1. The J segment lost 5 bases and the V segment lost 3 bases, leaving 8 bases of the junction unmatched. The CDR3 covers 15 residues. Germline V gene sequence: CDR1 SGDLS, CDR2 YYNGEE. As DNA, the CDR3 is TGTGCCAGCAGCGCCCTACAGGGGGCTGGGACTGAAGCTTTCTTT. Protein: CASSALQGAGTEAFF.

V and J are TRBV2 and TRBJ1-2; tentatively, D is TRBD1 (5 bases). Germline V CDR1 and CDR2: SNHLY, FYNNEI. This CDR3 is 17 amino acids long. The V gene lost 7 bases and the J gene lost 4 bases, with 25 bases spanning the gap. The CDR3 DNA follows: TGTGCCAGCACCGGGGGTCTGGTTCCGGGGGGATTCTATGGCTACACCTTC. Residues: CASTGGLVPGGFYGYTF.

The rearrangement links TRBV29-1 to TRBJ1-4, with D possibly TRBD1 on 5 matching bases. Germline loops: CDR1 SQVTM, CDR2 ANQGSEA. V shed 5 bases and J shed 10 bases, with 20 bases lying between them. The CDR3 length is 14 residues. CDR3 residues: CSVSSGGVIGKLFF. The CDR3 DNA reads as TGCAGCGTTTCCTCCGGGGGAGTAATTGGAAAACTGTTTTTT.